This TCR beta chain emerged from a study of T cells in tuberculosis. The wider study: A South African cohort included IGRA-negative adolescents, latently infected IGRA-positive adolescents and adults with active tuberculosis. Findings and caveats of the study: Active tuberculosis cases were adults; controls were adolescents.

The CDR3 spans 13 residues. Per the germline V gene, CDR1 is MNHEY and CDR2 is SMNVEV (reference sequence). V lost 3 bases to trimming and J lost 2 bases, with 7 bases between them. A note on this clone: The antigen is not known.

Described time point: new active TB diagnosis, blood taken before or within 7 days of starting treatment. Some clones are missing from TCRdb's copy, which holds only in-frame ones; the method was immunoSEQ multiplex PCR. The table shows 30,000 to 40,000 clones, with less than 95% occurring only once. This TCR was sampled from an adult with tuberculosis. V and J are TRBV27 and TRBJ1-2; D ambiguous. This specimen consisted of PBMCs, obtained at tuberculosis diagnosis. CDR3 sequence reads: CASSLTENYGYTF. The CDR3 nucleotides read TGTGCCAGCAGTTTGACGGAGAACTATGGCTACACCTTC.